This T cell receptor (beta chain) originates from a study of cytomegalovirus exposure and HLA in healthy donors. Worth noting for this clone: Its antigen is undetermined.

Study results and limitations: Reports state that TCR beta sequences accurately predicted most subjects' HLA-A and HLA-B alleles. A prior analysis recorded that most TCR beta V segments were productive about 90% or about 30% of the time. A later analysis associated some 18,000 TCR beta sequences with HLA alleles at a 0.05 false discovery rate.

60 Vbeta and 13 Jbeta primers were used in PCR. Original processing methods: The count from a later analysis was about 80 million unique TCR beta chains, some 9.9 million of them shared. Produced via immunoSEQ multiplex PCR; TCRdb's table is partial and in-frame only. Clonal size and the V and J genes are those of that table, whereas D and trimming came from the DNA. The sample yields about 150,000 clones, roughly 70% seen once. This CDR3 has 17 residues. CDR1 SGHDT and CDR2 YYEEEE come from the germline V gene. The J segment lost 0 bases and the V segment lost 3 bases, leaving 8 bases of the junction unmatched.

This chain links TRBV5-6 with TRBJ2-3, with TRBD1 matching 9 bases. Sequenced sample: PBMCs. The receptor comes from a man aged 25-40 years in good health and CMV-seronegative. CDR3 bases: TGTGCCAGCAGCTGGGGGACAGGGACATATAGCACAGATACGCAGTATTTT. It yields the protein CASSWGTGTYSTDTQYF.